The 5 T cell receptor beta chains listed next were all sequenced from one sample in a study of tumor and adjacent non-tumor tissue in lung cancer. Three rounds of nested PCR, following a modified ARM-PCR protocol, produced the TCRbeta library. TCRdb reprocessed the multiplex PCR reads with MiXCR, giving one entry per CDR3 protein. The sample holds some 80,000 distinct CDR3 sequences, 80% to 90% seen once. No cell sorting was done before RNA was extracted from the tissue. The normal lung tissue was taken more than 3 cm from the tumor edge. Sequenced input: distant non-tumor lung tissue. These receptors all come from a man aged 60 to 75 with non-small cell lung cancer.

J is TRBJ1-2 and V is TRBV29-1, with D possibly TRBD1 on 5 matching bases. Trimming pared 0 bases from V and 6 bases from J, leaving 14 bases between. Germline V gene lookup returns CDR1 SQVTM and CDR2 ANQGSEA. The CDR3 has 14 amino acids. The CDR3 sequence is CSVEEEEGVNGYTF. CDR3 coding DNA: TGCAGCGTTGAAGAGGAAGAAGGGGTGAATGGCTACACCTTC.

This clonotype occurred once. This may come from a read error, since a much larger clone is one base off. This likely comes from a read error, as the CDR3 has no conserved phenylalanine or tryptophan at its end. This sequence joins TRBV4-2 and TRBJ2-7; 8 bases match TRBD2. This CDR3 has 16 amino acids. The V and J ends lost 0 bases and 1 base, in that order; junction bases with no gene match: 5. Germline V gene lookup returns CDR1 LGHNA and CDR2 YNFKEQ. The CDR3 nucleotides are TGTGCCAGCAGCCAAGATATCGGGGGGGCTTCCTACGAGCAGTACTTA. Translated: CASSQDIGGASYEQYL.

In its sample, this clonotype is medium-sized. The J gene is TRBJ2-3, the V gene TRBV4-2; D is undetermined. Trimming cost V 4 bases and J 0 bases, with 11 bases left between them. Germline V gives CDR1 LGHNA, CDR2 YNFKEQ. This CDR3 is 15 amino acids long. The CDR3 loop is CASSPDFPSTDTQYF. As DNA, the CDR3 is TGTGCCAGCAGCCCAGATTTTCCGAGCACAGATACGCAGTATTTT.

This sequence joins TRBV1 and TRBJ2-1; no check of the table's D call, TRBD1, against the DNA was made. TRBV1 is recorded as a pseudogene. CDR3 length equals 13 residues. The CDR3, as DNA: TGCGCCAGCAGCCGGGGGAAGGACAATGAGCAGTTCTTC. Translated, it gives CASSRGKDNEQFF.

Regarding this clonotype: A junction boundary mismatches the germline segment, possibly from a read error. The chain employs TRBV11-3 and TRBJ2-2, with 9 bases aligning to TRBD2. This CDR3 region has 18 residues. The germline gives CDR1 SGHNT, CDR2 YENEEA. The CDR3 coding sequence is TGTGCCGGCAGCTCCCGGGGAGCGGGAGGATACAGAGCAGGGGAACTGTTTTTT. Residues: CAGSSRGAGGYRAGELFF.